This TCR beta chain was observed in a study of T cells after yellow fever vaccination. Study-level results: Most clones from primary vaccination were detected again post-booster (96% CD4, 88% CD8).

Per the germline V gene, CDR1 is MNHEY and CDR2 is SMNVEV (reference sequence). Germline trimming cut 0 bases from V and 6 bases from J; bases unmatched to any gene: 6. The CDR3 is 16 amino acids. TCRdb re-derived calls from the 5' RACE reads in MiXCR, one entry per CDR3 protein. The sample consists of a few hundred thousand distinct CDR3 sequences, roughly 4% of them appearing once. This clonotype was seen at least ten times. Its antigen is still unknown. The chain recombines TRBV27 with TRBJ2-2; 8 positions agree with TRBD1. Material: PBMCs, obtained 5 days after the yellow fever booster vaccination. This sequence was found in a man aged 18 to 30 who received the YFV17D yellow fever vaccine. Here the CDR3 reads CASSLSRQGYAGELFF. The DNA of the CDR3 is TGTGCCAGCAGTTTATCGAGACAGGGGTACGCCGGGGAGCTGTTTTTT.